Listed below are T cell receptor beta chains from one sample, sequenced in a study of T cell repertoires in cytomegalovirus infection. TCRdb processed the reads anew with MiXCR; each CDR3 protein has one entry. The sample yields 640,000 or so distinct CDR3 sequences, roughly 33% seen once. Their target antigens are unknown. The source was cultured PBMCs, collected from culture after CMV antigen stimulation. The receptors were gathered from a human donor in good health (CMV status not recorded). Some clones in this sample may be carry-over from other donors' samples. Both conserved end residues are part of each CDR3. Fields, in order: J gene, D gene, V gene, CDR3 length, clone size, CDR3 DNA, CDR3 protein. The D gene is left open where the match is weak. Only some rows state a clone size, as once, few, many or a class for expanded clones.

>TRBJ1-2|.|TRBV27|15|.
TGTGCCAGCAGTACAACAGGTCCAGGCATTTATGGCTACACCTTC
CASSTTGPGIYGYTF
>TRBJ2-1|.|TRBV7-2|14|many
TGTGCCAGCAGTCGACTAGCCGGGGGCGATGAGCAGTTCTTC
CASSRLAGGDEQFF
>TRBJ2-3|.|TRBV12-3/TRBV12-4|13|few
TGTGCCAGCAGTAAACGACCGCCAGGGACGCAGTATTTT
CASSKRPPGTQYF
>TRBJ1-1|.|TRBV5-1|15|few
TGCGCCAGCAGCCGCGGCGGGGCAGGGGTGACTGAAGCTTTCTTT
CASSRGGAGVTEAFF
>TRBJ1-1|.|TRBV20-1|11|.
TGCAGTGCTAGTTGGGTCGCTGAAGCTTTCTTT
CSASWVAEAFF
>TRBJ2-5|.|TRBV7-2|16|many
TGTGCCAGCAGCCCCCACTCTATTGGCGGGGAAGAGACCCAGTACTTC
CASSPHSIGGEETQYF
>TRBJ1-1|.|TRBV7-2|17|many
TGTGCCAGCAGCTTAGTTGGCAGGGGCATTATGAACACTGAAGCTTTCTTT
CASSLVGRGIMNTEAFF
>TRBJ2-2|TRBD1|TRBV3-1|16|.
TGTGCCAGCAGCCAAGACGGGACAGGGCAAATCGGGGAGCTGTTTTTT
CASSQDGTGQIGELFF
>TRBJ2-5|.|TRBV7-9|14|.
TGTGCCAGCAGCTCGGGGGGCCAGCAAGAGACCCAGTACTTC
CASSSGGQQETQYF
>TRBJ2-3|.|TRBV19|15|.
TGTGCCAGTAGTACCGCCAACCTCAGAACAGATACGCAGTATTTT
CASSTANLRTDTQYF
>TRBJ1-1|.|TRBV7-6|16|.
TGTGCCAGCAGCTTATTACCCTTACTCATGAACACTGAAGCTTTCTTT
CASSLLPLLMNTEAFF
>TRBJ2-2|TRBD2|TRBV7-9|17|.
TGTGCCAGCAGCTTTATTCCTAGCGGGAGGCAAAACGGGGAGCTGTTTTTT
CASSFIPSGRQNGELFF
>TRBJ1-2|.|TRBV28|11|few
TGTGCCAGCAGTTTTGGGCGGGGCTACACCTTC
CASSFGRGYTF
>TRBJ2-1|.|TRBV7-2|11|many
TGTGCCAGCACCTCCATCAATGAGCAGTTCTTC
CASTSINEQFF
>TRBJ2-1|.|TRBV7-6|14|few
TGTGCCAGCAGCTTAGAGGGGCACCCCACTGAGCAGTTCTTC
CASSLEGHPTEQFF
>TRBJ1-6|.|TRBV6-1|13|.
TGTGCCAGCAGTGAAGCGAGAGGTTCACCCCTCCACTTT
CASSEARGSPLHF
>TRBJ1-2|.|TRBV19|14|.
TGTGCCCGTAGTATAGGAAGAACGCACTATGGCTACACCTTC
CARSIGRTHYGYTF
>TRBJ1-6|TRBD1|TRBV2|17|.
TGTGCCAGCAGTTGGACAGGCCGTCGCTCCTATAATTCACCCCTCCACTTT
CASSWTGRRSYNSPLHF
>TRBJ1-1|.|TRBV18|13|.
TGTGCCAGCTCACCACAACTTAAAGATGAAGCTTTCTTT
CASSPQLKDEAFF
>TRBJ2-1|.|TRBV7-6|15|.
TGTGCCAGCAGCCCCAGGGCGAACTCCTACAATGAGCAGTTCTTC
CASSPRANSYNEQFF
>TRBJ2-5|.|TRBV12-3/TRBV12-4|15|.
TGTGCCAGCAGTTTAGCCCGCGGATGGGCAGAGACCCAGTACTTC
CASSLARGWAETQYF
>TRBJ2-7|.|TRBV10-3|17|.
TGTGCCATCAGGACCGGGACGGAGGCGTATTCATCCTACGAGCAGTACTTC
CAIRTGTEAYSSYEQYF
>TRBJ2-5|.|TRBV7-2|11|many
TGTGCCAGCAGCTCAAAAGAGACCCAGTACTTC
CASSSKETQYF
>TRBJ2-7|.|TRBV6-1|14|few
TGTGCCAGCAGTTTTGACTACTTCTCCTACGAGCAGTACTTC
CASSFDYFSYEQYF
>TRBJ2-5|.|TRBV4-1|16|.
TGCGCCAGCAGCAATGAGGTTGGGTCTTCAGGGGAGACCCAGTACTTC
CASSNEVGSSGETQYF
>TRBJ2-2|.|TRBV11-2|12|.
TGTGCCAGCAGCATGAACACCGGGGAGCTGTTTTTT
CASSMNTGELFF
>TRBJ2-5|.|TRBV6-2/TRBV6-3|15|.
TGTGCCAGCAGTGAAAGGGACGATCAACAAGAGACCCAGTACTTC
CASSERDDQQETQYF
>TRBJ2-5|.|TRBV5-1|13|.
TGCGCCAGCAGCTTCCGCTACGGGGAGACCCAGTACTTC
CASSFRYGETQYF
>TRBJ2-1|.|TRBV18|14|.
TGTGCCAGCTCACCGGGGGCGGTCTACAATGAGCAGTTCTTC
CASSPGAVYNEQFF
>TRBJ2-3|TRBD2|TRBV7-2|14|few
TGTGCTAGTGTTAGGACTAGCGGCACAGATACGCAGTATTTT
CASVRTSGTDTQYF
>TRBJ2-6|.|TRBV6-6|19|.
TGTGCCAGCAGCACCTTTGTAGGGTATCCGCCCTCTGGGGCCAACGTCCTGACTTTC
CASSTFVGYPPSGANVLTF
>TRBJ2-2|.|TRBV7-8|15|few
TGTGCCAGCAGCTTTACTAGCAGCTACACCGGGGAGCTGTTTTTT
CASSFTSSYTGELFF